This passage covers 16 T cell receptor beta chains from one sample sequenced in a study of T cells in Graves' hyperthyroidism and ophthalmopathy. The source material, RNA transcripts, was used to amplify TCR beta CDR3 regions. The study used the HTBI primer set for a first-round RT-PCR of the TCR CDR3. TCRdb itself ran the multiplex PCR reads through MiXCR, one entry per CDR3 protein. The sample carries approximately 690,000 distinct CDR3 sequences, less than 25% recorded once. Source material: blood. The receptors were sampled from a man in his thirties or forties with Graves' ophthalmopathy.

This clonotype was observed at least ten times. This rearrangement joins TRBV2 to TRBJ1-5; D is unclear. This CDR3 contains 15 residues. CDR1 and CDR2 from the germline V gene are SNHLY and FYNNEI. Trimming stripped 3 bases from V and 4 bases from J, with 13 bases between. DNA of the CDR3: TGTGCCAGCAGTGATAACCCCTTTGAGAATCAGCCCCAGCATTTT. Encoded protein: CASSDNPFENQPQHF. Looking up the rest from reference TRBV2 and TRBJ1-5 gives the full variable domain: EPEVTQTPSHQVTQMGQEVILRCVPISNHLYFYWYRQILGQKVEFLVSFYNNEISEKSEIFDDQFSVERPDGSNFTLKIRSTKLEDSAMYFCASSDNPFENQPQHFGDGTRLSIL.

This clonotype was found many times. The V call is TRBV12-3 or TRBV12-4, the J call TRBJ1-2; no definite D call. CDR3 length equals 14 residues. Trimming pared 1 base from V and 4 bases from J, leaving 10 bases between. CDR3 protein: CASSLEGMGYGYTF. The CDR3 region has the DNA TGTGCCAGCAGTTTAGAGGGTATGGGCTATGGCTACACCTTC.

This clonotype was recorded many times. The chain is built from TRBV10-3 and TRBJ2-5; D is perhaps TRBD1 or TRBD2 (5 bases each). Per the germline V gene, CDR1 is ENHRY and CDR2 is SYGVKD. CDR3 length equals 15 residues. V gave up 2 bases and J gave up 5 bases, with 15 bases separating them. Here the CDR3 reads CAISEVGTPGETQYF. CDR3 coding DNA: TGTGCCATCAGTGAGGTGGGGACGCCGGGGGAGACCCAGTACTTC.

The V gene is TRBV29-1, the J gene TRBJ2-5, with a possible D match to TRBD1 (6 bases). Trimming took off 4 bases at V and 4 bases at J, with 10 bases between the two ends. Per the germline V gene, CDR1 is SQVTM and CDR2 is ANQGSEA. The CDR3 has 12 amino acids. The CDR3 DNA is TGCAGCGTTGGAGCAGGGGCAGAGACCCAGTACTTC. Encoded protein: CSVGAGAETQYF.

This clonotype appeared many times. The chain carries TRBV30 and TRBJ2-3, with 8 bases that match TRBD2. The junction had 2 bases not matched to a gene; V was cut back by 4 bases and J by 5 bases. This CDR3 is built from 12 residues. CDR1 GTSNPN and CDR2 SVGIG come from the germline V gene (reference sequence). DNA of the CDR3: TGTGCCTGGAATAGCGGGGAAGATACGCAGTATTTT. Its translation is CAWNSGEDTQYF.

This rearrangement joins TRBV28 to TRBJ1-5; TRBD1 agrees at 12 bases. The junction had 11 bases not matched to a gene; V was cut back by 8 bases and J by 3 bases. CDR1 and CDR2 from the germline V gene are MDHEN and SYDVKM. This CDR3 contains 17 residues. CDR3 nucleotides: TGTGCCAGCGAGGGGACAGGGGGCCACTTGCCCAATCAGCCCCAGCATTTT. This sequence encodes CASEGTGGHLPNQPQHF.

Remarks on this clonotype: A much bigger clone sits one base away, suggesting this may be a read error. This chain links TRBV28 with TRBJ2-3, with D hard to call. Germline V gene lookup returns CDR1 MDHEN and CDR2 SYDVKM. CDR3 length equals 14 residues. Trimming shortened V by 3 bases and J by 1 base, and 8 bases separated the two germline ends. The chain's CDR3 is CASSLWNGTDTQYF. The CDR3 nucleotides are TGTGCCAGCAGTTTGTGGAACGGCACAGATACGCAGTATTTT.

This clonotype was recorded a few times. CDR3 sequence reads: CSAKGLHRDEQFF. The CDR3 DNA is TGCAGTGCTAAGGGACTGCACCGGGATGAGCAGTTCTTC. This chain links TRBV20-1 with TRBJ2-1; the D gene is possibly TRBD2 (6 bases). Per germline, CDR1 DFQATT and CDR2 SNEGSKA (reference sequence). Deletions cut 4 bases from V and 8 bases from J, with 15 bases between. This CDR3 region has 13 residues.

V and J are TRBV14 and TRBJ2-1; 12 nucleotides line up with TRBD2. The CDR3 contains 21 residues. V lost 2 bases and J lost 0; bases outside the gene matches: 14. Germline V lookup: CDR1 SGHDN, CDR2 FVKESK. DNA of the CDR3: TGTGCCAGCAGCCAAAATCCGGGACTAGCGGGTAATCCTGACTCCTACAATGAGCAGTTCTTC. As protein: CASSQNPGLAGNPDSYNEQFF.

The sample holds many counts of this clonotype. The CDR3 region has the DNA TGCAGTGCTAACGACCGGACGGATAGCAATCAGCCCCAGCATTTT. It encodes CSANDRTDSNQPQHF. The chain links TRBV20-1 to TRBJ1-5; D call uncertain. The CDR3 contains 15 residues. The V gene lost 4 bases and the J gene lost 0 bases, with 13 bases spanning the gap. Germline assignment: CDR1 DFQATT and CDR2 SNEGSKA (reference sequence).

The V and J genes are TRBV15 and TRBJ1-1; the match to TRBD1 covers 9 bases. The CDR3 is 15 amino acids. With V trimmed by 3 bases and J by 4 bases, 6 bases remained unmatched. Germline CDR1 LNHNV, CDR2 YYDKDF (reference sequence). The CDR3 region is CATSSDRGLSTEAFF. The CDR3 DNA reads as TGTGCCACCAGCAGCGACAGGGGGTTGAGCACTGAAGCTTTCTTT.

V is TRBV5-1 and J is TRBJ1-1; D ambiguous. CDR1 is SGHRS and CDR2 is YFSETQ in the germline V gene. V dropped 0 bases and J dropped 4 bases, with 13 bases sitting between them. CDR3 length: 15 amino acids. The CDR3 sequence is CASSLEGPVGTEAFF. CDR3 nucleotide sequence: TGCGCCAGCAGCTTGGAAGGCCCCGTGGGCACTGAAGCTTTCTTT.

The V call is TRBV7-2, the J call TRBJ2-3; TRBD2 aligns across 7 bases. Germline CDR1 reads SGHTA; CDR2 reads FQGNSA. The junction had 11 bases not matched to a gene; V was cut back by 6 bases and J by 2 bases. The CDR3 sequence is 16 residues long. The CDR3 region is CASRRAASGITDTQYF. CDR3 DNA sequence: TGTGCCAGCAGGCGGGCGGCTAGCGGAATCACAGATACGCAGTATTTT.

This clonotype turned up a few times. This chain uses TRBV4-2 with TRBJ2-5; 9 positions agree with TRBD2. V shed 0 bases, J shed 4 bases, and the junction held 3 bases outside the gene matches. The CDR3 totals 15 residues. Germline lookup yields CDR1 LGHNA and CDR2 YNFKEQ. The CDR3 coding sequence is TGTGCCAGCAGCCAAGAACAGACTAGCGGAGAGACCCAGTACTTC. Residues: CASSQEQTSGETQYF.

This sequence joins TRBV19 and TRBJ2-1, with 8 bases lining up with TRBD2. Germline V CDR1 and CDR2: LNHDA, SQIVND (reference sequence). V lost 5 bases to trimming and J lost 2 bases; unmatched junction nucleotides: 11. The length of the CDR3 is 17 residues. The CDR3 here is CASSPLKAGVAYNEQFF. The CDR3 bases are TGTGCCAGTAGTCCCTTAAAAGCGGGAGTAGCCTACAATGAGCAGTTCTTC.

This clonotype appeared many times. The chain is built from TRBV6-1 and TRBJ1-2; no clear D. The CDR3 is made up of 13 amino acids. Per germline, CDR1 MNHNS and CDR2 SASEGT. V was clipped by 2 bases and J by 4 bases, with 8 bases between them. CDR3 region: CASSEQLLYGYTF. CDR3 in DNA: TGTGCCAGCAGTGAACAGCTTCTCTATGGCTACACCTTC.